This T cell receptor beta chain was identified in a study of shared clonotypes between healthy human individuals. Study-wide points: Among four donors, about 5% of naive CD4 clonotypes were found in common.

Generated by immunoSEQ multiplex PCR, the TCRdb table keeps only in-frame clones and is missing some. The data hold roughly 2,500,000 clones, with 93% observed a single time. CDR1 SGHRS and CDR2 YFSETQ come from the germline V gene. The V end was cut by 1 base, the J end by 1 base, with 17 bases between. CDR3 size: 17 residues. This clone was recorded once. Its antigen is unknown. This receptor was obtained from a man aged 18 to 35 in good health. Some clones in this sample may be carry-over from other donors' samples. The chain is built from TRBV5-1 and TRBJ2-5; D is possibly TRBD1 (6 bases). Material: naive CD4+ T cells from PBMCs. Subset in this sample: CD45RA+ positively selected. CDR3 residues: CASSLYGRDNPQETQYF. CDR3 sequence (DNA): TGCGCCAGCAGCTTGTATGGCCGGGACAACCCCCAAGAGACCCAGTACTTC.